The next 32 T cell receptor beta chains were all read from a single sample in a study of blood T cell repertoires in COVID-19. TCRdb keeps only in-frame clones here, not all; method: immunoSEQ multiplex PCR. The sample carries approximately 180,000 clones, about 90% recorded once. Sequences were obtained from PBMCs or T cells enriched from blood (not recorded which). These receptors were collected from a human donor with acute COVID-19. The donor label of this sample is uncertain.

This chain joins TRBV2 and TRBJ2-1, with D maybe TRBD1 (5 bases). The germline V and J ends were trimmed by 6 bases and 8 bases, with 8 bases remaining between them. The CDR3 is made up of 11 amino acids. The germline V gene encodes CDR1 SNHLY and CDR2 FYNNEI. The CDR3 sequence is CASSGHHEQFF. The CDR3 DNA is TGTGCCAGCAGCGGACACCATGAGCAGTTCTTC. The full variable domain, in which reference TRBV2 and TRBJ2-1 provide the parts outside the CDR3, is EPEVTQTPSHQVTQMGQEVILRCVPISNHLYFYWYRQILGQKVEFLVSFYNNEISEKSEIFDDQFSVERPDGSNFTLKIRSTKLEDSAMYFCASSGHHEQFFGPGTRLTVL.

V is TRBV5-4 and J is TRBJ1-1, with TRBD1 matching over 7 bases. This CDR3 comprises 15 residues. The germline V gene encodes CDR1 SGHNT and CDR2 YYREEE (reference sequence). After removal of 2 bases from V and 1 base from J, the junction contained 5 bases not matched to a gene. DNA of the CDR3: TGTGCCAGCAGCTTTTACACAGGGGCGAACACTGAAGCTTTCTTT. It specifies CASSFYTGANTEAFF.

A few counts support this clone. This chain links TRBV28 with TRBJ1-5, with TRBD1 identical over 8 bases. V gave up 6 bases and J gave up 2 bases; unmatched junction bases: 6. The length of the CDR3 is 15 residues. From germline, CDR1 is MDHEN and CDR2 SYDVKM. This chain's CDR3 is CASSRGRGGNQPQHF. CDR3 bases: TGTGCCAGCAGCAGGGGGCGCGGGGGCAATCAGCCCCAGCATTTT.

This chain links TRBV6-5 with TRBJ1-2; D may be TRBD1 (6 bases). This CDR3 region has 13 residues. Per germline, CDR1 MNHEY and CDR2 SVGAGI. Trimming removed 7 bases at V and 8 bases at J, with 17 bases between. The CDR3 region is CASTPAGAHGYTF. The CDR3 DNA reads TGTGCCAGCACTCCCGCGGGGGCGCACGGCTACACCTTC.

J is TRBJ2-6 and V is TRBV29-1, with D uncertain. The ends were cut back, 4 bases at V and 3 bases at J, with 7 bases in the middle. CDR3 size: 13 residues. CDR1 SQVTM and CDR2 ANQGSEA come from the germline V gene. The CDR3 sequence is CSVALLGANVLTF. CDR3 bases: TGCAGCGTTGCCCTTCTTGGGGCCAACGTCCTGACTTTC.

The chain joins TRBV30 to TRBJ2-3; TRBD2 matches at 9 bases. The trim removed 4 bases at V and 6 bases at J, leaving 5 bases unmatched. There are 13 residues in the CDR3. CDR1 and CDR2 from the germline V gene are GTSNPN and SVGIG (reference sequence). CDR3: CAWTRGGGDTQYF. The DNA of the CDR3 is TGTGCCTGGACCCGCGGGGGGGGTGATACGCAGTATTTT.

In DNA, the CDR3 is TGCGCCAGCAGCCAAGAAAAGAGCGGGGGCCGTTCAAGCACAGATACGCAGTATTTT. Translation gives CASSQEKSGGRSSTDTQYF. This sequence joins TRBV4-3 and TRBJ2-3; 8 bases map to TRBD2. Germline loops: CDR1 LGHNA, CDR2 YSLEER. The V and J ends lost 0 bases and 0 bases, in that order; junction bases with no gene match: 11. The CDR3 totals 19 residues.

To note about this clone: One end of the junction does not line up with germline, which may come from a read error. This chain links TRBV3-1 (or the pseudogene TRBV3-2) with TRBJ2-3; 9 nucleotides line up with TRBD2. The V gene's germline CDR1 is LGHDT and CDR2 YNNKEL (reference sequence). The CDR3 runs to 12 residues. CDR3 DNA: TGTGCCAGCAGCCAAGTTACGGGACTAGCTTGTTTT. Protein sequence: CASSQVTGLACF.

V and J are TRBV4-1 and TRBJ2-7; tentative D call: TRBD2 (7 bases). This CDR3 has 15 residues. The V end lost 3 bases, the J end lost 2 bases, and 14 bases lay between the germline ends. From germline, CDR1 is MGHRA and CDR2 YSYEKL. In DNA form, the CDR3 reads TGCGCCAGCAGCCACCTTTGGGGGGGGCCCTACGAGCAGTACTTC. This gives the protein CASSHLWGGPYEQYF.

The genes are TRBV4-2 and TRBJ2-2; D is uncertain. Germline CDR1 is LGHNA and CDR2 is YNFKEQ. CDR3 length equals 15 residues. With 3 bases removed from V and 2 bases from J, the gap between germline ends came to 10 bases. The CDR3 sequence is CASSHPRRNTGELFF. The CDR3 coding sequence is TGTGCCAGCAGCCACCCTAGGAGAAACACCGGGGAGCTGTTTTTT.

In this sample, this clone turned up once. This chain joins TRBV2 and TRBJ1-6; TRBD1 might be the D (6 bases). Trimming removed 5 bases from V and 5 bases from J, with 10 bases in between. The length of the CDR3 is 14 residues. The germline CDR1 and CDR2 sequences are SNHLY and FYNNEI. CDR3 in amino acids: CASSRDTDNSPLHF. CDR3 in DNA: TGTGCCAGCAGTAGGGACACCGATAATTCACCCCTCCACTTT.

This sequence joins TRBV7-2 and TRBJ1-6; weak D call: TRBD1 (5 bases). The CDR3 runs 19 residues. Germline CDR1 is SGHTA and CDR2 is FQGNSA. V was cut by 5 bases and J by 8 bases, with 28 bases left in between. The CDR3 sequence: CASSLRGTGLSELYSPLHF. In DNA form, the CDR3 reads TGTGCCAGCAGCCTACGCGGGACGGGACTGAGTGAATTATATTCACCCCTCCACTTT.

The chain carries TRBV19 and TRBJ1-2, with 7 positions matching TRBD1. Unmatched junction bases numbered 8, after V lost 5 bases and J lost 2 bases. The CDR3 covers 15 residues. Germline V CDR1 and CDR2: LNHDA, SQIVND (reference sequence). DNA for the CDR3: TGTGCCAGTAGTCTGTGGGACAGCCAAAACTATGGCTACACCTTC. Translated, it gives CASSLWDSQNYGYTF.

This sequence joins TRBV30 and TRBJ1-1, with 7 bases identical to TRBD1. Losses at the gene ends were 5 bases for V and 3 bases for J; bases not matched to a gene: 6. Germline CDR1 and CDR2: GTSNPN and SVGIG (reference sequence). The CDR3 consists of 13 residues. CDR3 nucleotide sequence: TGTGCCTGGGAATCCACAGGGGACACTGAAGCTTTCTTT. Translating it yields CAWESTGDTEAFF.

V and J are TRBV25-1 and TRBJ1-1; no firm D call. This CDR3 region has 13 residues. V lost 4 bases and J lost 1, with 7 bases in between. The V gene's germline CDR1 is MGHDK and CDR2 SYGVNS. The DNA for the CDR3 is TGTGCCAGCAGTGTCCGGGGGAACACTGAAGCTTTCTTT. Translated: CASSVRGNTEAFF. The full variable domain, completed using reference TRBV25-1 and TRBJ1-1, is EADIYQTPRYLVIGTGKKITLECSQTMGHDKMYWYQQDPGMELHLIHYSYGVNSTEKGDLSSESTVSRIRTEHFPLTLESARPSHTSQYLCASSVRGNTEAFFGQGTRLTVV.

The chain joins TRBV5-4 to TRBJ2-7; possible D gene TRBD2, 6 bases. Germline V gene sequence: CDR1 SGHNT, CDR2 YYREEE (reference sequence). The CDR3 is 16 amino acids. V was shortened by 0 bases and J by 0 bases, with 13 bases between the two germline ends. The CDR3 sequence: CASSLGAAGGSYEQYF. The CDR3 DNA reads TGTGCCAGCAGCTTGGGGGCAGCGGGCGGCTCCTACGAGCAGTACTTC.

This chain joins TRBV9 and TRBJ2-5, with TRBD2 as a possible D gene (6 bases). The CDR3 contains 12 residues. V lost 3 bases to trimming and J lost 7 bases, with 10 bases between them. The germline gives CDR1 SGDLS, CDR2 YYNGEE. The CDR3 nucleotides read TGTGCCAGCAGCGGGGGGGAAGGGACCCAGTACTTC. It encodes CASSGGEGTQYF. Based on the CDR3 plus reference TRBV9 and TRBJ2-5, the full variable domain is DSGVTQTPKHLITATGQRVTLRCSPRSGDLSVYWYQQSLDQGLQFLIQYYNGEERAKGNILERFSAQQFPDLHSELNLSSLELGDSALYFCASSGGEGTQYFGPGTRLLVL.

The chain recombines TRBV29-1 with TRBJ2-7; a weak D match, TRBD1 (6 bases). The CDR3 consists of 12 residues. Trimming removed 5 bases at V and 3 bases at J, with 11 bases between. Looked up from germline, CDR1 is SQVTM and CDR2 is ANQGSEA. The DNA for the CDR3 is TGCAGCGTTTCAAACAGGGTCTACGAGCAGTACTTC. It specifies CSVSNRVYEQYF.

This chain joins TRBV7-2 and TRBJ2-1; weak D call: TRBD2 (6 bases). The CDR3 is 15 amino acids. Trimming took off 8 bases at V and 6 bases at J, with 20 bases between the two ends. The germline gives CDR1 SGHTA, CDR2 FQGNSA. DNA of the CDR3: TGTGCCAGCTCAGTGGGCGGGGTAGTGGGCAATGAGCAGTTCTTC. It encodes CASSVGGVVGNEQFF.

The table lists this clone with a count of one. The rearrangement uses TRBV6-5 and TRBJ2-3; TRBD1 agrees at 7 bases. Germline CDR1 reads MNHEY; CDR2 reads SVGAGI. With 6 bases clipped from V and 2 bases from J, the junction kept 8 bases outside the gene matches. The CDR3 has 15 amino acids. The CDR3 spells CASSPTGSFTDTQYF. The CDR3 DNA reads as TGTGCCAGCAGCCCGACAGGGAGTTTCACAGATACGCAGTATTTT.

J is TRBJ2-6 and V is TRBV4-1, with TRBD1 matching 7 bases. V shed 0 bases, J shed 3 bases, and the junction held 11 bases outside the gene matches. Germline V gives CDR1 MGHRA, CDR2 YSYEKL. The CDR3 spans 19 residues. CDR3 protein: CASSQDSRQGQVGANVLTF. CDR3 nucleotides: TGCGCCAGCAGCCAAGATTCCCGACAGGGTCAGGTTGGGGCCAACGTCCTGACTTTC.

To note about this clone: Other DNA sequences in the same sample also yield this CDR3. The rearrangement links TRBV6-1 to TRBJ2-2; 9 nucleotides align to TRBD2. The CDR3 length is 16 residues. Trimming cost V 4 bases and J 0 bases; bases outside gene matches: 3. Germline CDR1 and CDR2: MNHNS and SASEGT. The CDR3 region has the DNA TGTGCCAGCAGTGGGGGCGGGGGGGCGAACACCGGGGAGCTGTTTTTT. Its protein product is CASSGGGGANTGELFF.

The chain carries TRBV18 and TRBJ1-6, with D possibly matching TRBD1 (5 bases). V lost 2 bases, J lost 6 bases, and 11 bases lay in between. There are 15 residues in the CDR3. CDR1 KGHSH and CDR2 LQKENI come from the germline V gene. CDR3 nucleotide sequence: TGTGCCAGCTCACCAGGAGACAGCATTAATTCACCCCTCCACTTT. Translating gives CASSPGDSINSPLHF.

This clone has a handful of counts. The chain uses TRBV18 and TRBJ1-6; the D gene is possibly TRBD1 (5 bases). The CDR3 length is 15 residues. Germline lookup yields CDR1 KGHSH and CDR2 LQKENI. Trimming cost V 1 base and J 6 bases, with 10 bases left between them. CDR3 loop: CASSPQGISNSPLHF. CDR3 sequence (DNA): TGTGCCAGCTCACCACAGGGGATTTCTAATTCACCCCTCCACTTT.

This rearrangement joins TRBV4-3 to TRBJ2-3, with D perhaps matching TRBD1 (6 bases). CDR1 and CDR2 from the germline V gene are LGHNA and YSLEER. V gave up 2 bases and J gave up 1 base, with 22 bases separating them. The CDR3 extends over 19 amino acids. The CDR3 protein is CASSQRHNPGVGGTDTQYF. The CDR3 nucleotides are TGCGCCAGCAGCCAACGCCATAACCCAGGGGTTGGAGGCACAGATACGCAGTATTTT.

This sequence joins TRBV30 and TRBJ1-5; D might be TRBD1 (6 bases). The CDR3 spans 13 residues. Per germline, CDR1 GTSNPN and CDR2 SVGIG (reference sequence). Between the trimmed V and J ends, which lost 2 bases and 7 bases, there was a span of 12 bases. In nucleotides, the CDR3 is TGTGCCTGGAGTCTGACAGGTGAGCAGCCCCAGCATTTT. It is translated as CAWSLTGEQPQHF.

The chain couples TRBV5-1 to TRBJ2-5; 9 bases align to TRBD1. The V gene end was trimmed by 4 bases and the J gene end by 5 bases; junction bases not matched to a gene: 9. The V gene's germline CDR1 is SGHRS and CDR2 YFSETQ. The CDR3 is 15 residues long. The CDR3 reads CASSRLTGGSETQYF. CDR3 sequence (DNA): TGCGCCAGCAGCCGACTCACAGGGGGCAGCGAGACCCAGTACTTC.

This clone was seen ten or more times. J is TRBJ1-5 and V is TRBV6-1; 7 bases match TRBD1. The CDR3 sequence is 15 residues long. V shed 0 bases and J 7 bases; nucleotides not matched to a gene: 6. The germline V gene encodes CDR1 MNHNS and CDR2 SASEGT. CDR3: CASSEATGGGQPQHF. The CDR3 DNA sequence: TGTGCCAGCAGTGAAGCCACAGGAGGGGGCCAGCCCCAGCATTTT.

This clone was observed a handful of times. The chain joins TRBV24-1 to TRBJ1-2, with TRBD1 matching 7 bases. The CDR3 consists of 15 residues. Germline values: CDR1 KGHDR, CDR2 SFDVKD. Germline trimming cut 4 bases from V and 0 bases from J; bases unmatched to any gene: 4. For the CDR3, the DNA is TGTGCCACCAGTGAATATGACAGGGCTAACTATGGCTACACCTTC. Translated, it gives CATSEYDRANYGYTF.

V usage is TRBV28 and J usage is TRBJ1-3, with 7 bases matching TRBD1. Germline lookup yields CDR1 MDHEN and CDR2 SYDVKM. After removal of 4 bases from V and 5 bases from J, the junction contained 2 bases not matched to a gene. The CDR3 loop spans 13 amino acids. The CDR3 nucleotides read TGTGCCAGCAGTTCGGGACAGAGAAACACCATATATTTT. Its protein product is CASSSGQRNTIYF.

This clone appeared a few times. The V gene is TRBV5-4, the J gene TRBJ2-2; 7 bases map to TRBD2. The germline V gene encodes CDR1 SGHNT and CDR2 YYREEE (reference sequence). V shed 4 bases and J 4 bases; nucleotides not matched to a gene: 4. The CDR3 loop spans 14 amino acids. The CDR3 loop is CASSLGLLTGELFF. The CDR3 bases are TGTGCCAGCAGCCTGGGACTACTCACCGGGGAGCTGTTTTTT.

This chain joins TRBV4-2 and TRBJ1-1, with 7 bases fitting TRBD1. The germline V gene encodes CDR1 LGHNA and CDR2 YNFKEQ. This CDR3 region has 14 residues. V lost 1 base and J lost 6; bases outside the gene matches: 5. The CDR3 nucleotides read TGTGCCAGCAGCCAAGTTAACAGGGGCGCTGAAGCTTTCTTT. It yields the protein CASSQVNRGAEAFF.